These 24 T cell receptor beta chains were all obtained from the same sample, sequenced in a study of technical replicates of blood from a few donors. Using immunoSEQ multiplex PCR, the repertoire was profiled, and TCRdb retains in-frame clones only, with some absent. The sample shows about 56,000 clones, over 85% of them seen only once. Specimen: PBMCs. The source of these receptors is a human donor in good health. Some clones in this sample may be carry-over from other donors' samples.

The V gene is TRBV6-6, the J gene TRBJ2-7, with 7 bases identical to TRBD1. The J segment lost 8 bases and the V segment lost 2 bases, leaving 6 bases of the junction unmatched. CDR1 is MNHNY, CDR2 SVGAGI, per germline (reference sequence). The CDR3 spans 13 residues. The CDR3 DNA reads TGTGCCAGCAGTTACGGGGACAGTTATCAGCAGTACTTC. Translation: CASSYGDSYQQYF.

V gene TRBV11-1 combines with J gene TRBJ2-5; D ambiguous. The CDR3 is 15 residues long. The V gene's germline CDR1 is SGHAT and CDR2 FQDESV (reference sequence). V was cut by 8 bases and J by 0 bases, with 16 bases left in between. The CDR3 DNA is TGTGCCAGCTCCCCGAAGCAGGCGTACCAAGAGACCCAGTACTTC. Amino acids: CASSPKQAYQETQYF.

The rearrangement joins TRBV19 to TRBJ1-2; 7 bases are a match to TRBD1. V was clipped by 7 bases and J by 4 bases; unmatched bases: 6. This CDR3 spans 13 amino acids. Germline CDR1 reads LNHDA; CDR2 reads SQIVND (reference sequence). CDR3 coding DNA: TGTGCCAGTACCGACAGGGAAGGCTATGGCTACACCTTC. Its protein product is CASTDREGYGYTF.

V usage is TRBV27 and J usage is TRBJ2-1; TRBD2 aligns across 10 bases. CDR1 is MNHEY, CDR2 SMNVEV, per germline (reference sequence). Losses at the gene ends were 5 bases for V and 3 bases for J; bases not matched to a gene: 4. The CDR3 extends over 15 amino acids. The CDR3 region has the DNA TGTGCCAGCAGTGTAGCGGGGGGTTACTACAATGAGCAGTTCTTC. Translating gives CASSVAGGYYNEQFF.

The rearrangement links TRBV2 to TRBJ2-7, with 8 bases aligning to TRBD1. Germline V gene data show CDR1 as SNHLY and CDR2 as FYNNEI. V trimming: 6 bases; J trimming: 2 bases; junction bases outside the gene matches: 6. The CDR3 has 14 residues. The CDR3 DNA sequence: TGTGCCAGCAGGCGGACAGGGCAAACCTACGAGCAGTACTTC. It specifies CASRRTGQTYEQYF.

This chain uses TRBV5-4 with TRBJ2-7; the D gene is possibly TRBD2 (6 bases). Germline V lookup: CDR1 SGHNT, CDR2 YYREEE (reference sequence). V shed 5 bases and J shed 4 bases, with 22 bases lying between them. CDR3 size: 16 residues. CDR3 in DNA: TGTGCCAGCAGGTATACGATCAGCGGGTTTGGATACGAGCAGTACTTC. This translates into CASRYTISGFGYEQYF.

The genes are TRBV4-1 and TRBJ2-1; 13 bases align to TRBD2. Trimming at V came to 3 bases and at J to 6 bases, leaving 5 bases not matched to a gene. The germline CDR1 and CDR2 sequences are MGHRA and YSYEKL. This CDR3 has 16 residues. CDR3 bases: TGCGCCAGCAGCCAGGAACGGACTAGCGGGAGCAATGAGCAGTTCTTC. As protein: CASSQERTSGSNEQFF.

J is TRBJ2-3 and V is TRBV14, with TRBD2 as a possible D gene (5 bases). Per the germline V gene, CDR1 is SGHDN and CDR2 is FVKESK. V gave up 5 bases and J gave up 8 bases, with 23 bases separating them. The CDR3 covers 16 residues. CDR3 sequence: CASSERENYLGSTQYF. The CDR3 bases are TGTGCCAGCAGCGAAAGGGAAAACTATTTGGGGAGTACGCAGTATTTT.

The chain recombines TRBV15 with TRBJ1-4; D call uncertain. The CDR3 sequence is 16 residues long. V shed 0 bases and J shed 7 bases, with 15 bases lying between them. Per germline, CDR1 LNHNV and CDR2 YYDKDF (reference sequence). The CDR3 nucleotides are TGTGCCACCAGCAGAGATCTGGGCGGGCTAGGTGAAAAACTGTTTTTT. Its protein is CATSRDLGGLGEKLFF.

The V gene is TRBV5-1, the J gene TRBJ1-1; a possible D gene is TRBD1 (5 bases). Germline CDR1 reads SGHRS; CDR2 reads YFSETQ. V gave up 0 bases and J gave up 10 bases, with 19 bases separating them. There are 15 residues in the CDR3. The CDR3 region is CASSLGDLSRDLAFF. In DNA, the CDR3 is TGCGCCAGCAGCTTGGGGGACTTGAGTCGGGACTTAGCTTTCTTT. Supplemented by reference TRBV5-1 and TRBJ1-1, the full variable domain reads KAGVTQTPRYLIKTRGQQVTLSCSPISGHRSVSWYQQTPGQGLQFLFEYFSETQRNKGNFPGRFSGRQFSNSRSEMNVSTLELGDSALYLCASSLGDLSRDLAFFGQGTRLTVV.

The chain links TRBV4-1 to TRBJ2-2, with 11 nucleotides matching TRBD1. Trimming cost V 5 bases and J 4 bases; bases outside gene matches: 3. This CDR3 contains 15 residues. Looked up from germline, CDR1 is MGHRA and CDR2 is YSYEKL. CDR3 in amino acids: CASSSGQGATGELFF. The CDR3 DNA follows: TGCGCCAGCAGCTCCGGACAGGGGGCCACCGGGGAGCTGTTTTTT.

The CDR3 coding sequence is TGTGCCAGCAGCTTCGGGACAGGAACGTACCAAGAGACCCAGTACTTC. Its translation is CASSFGTGTYQETQYF. The V call is TRBV5-8, the J call TRBJ2-5; 8 bases match TRBD1. Trimming at V came to 2 bases and at J to 0 bases, leaving 6 bases not matched to a gene. Per the germline V gene, CDR1 is SGHTS and CDR2 is YDEGEE. This CDR3 has 16 residues.

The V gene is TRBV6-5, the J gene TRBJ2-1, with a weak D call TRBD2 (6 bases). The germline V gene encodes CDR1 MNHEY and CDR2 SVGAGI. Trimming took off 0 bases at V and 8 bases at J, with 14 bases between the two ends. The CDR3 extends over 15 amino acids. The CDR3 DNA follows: TGTGCCAGCAGTTACTCGAATCGGGGGACGCATGAGCAGTTCTTC. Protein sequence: CASSYSNRGTHEQFF.

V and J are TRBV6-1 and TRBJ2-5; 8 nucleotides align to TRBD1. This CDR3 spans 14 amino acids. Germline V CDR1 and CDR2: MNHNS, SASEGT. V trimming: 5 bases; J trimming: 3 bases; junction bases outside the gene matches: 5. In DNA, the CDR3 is TGTGCCAGCAGTCCACAGACAGGGGAAGAGACCCAGTACTTC. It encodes CASSPQTGEETQYF.

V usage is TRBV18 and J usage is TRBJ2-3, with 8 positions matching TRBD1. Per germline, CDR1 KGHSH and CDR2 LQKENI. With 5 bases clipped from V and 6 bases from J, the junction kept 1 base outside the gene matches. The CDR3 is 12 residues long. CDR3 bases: TGTGCCAGCTCAGGACAGGGTGATACGCAGTATTTT. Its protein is CASSGQGDTQYF.

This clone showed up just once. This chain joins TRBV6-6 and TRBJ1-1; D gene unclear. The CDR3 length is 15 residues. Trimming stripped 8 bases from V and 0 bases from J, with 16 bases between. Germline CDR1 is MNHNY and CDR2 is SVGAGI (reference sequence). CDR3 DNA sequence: TGTGCCAGCTACCGCTCTCGGGAAATGAACACTGAAGCTTTCTTT. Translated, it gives CASYRSREMNTEAFF.

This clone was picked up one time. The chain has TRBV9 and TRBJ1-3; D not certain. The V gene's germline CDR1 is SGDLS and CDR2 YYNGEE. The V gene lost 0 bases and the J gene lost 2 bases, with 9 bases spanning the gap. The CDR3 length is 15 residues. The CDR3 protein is CASSVDGYAGNTIYF. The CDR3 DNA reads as TGTGCCAGCAGCGTAGACGGGTACGCTGGAAACACCATATATTTT.

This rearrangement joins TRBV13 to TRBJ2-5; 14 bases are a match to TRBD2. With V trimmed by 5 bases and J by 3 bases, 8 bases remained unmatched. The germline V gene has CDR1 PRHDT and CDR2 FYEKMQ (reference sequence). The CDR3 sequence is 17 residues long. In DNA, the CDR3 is TGTGCCAGCAGCCCGGGACTAGCGGGGGTTGGAGAAGAGACCCAGTACTTC. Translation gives CASSPGLAGVGEETQYF.

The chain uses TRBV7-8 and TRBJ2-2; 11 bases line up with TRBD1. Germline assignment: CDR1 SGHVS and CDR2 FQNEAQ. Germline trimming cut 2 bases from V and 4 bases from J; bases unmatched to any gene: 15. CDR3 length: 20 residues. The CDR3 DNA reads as TGTGCCAGCAGCTTATATAGCGTCGAGGACAGGGGGCTCTTCACCGGGGAGCTGTTTTTT. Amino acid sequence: CASSLYSVEDRGLFTGELFF. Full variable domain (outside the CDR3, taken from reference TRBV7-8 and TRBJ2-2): GAGVSQSPRYKVAKRGQDVALRCDPISGHVSLFWYQQALGQGPEFLTYFQNEAQLDKSGLPSDRFFAERPEGSVSTLKIQRTQQEDSAVYLCASSLYSVEDRGLFTGELFFGEGSRLTVL.

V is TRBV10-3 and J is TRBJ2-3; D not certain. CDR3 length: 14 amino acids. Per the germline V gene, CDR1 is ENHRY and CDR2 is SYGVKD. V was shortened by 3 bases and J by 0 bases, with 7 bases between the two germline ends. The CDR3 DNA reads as TGTGCCATCAGTGACGCGGCTAGCACAGATACGCAGTATTTT. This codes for CAISDAASTDTQYF.

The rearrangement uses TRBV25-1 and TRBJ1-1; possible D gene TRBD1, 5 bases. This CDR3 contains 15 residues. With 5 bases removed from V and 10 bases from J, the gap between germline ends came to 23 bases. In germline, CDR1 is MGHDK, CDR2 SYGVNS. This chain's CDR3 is CASSTWGVSTSGAFF. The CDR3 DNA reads TGTGCCAGCAGTACATGGGGGGTATCGACTTCGGGAGCTTTCTTT.

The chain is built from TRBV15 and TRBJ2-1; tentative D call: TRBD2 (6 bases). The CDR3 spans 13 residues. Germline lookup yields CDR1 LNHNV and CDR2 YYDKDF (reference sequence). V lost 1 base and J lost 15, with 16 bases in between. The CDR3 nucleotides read TGTGCCACCAGCAGAGGAGGTGGGGGGAGCCCGTTCTTC. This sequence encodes CATSRGGGGSPFF.

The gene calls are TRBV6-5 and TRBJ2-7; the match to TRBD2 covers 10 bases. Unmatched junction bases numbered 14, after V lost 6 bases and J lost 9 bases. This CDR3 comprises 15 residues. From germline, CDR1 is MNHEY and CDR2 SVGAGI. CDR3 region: CASRDQRGGTTRQYF. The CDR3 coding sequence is TGTGCCAGCAGAGATCAGCGGGGGGGGACTACGAGGCAGTACTTC.

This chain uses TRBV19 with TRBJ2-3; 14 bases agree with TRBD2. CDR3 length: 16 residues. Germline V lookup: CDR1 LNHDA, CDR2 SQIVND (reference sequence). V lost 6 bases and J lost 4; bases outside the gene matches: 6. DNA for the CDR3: TGTGCCAGTAGCTTACGGACTAGCGGGGGGCCAGATACGCAGTATTTT. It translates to CASSLRTSGGPDTQYF.